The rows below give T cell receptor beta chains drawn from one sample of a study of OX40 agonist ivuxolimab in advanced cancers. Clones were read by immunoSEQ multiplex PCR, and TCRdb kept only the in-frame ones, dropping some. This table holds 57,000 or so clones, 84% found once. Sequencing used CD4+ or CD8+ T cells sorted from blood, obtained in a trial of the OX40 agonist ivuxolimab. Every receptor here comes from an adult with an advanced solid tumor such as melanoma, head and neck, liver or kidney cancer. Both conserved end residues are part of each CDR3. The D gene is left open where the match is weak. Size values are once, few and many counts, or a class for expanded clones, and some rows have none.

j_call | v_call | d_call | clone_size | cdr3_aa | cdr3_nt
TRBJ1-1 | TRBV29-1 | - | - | CSGWTVNTEAFF | TGCAGCGGCTGGACGGTGAACACTGAAGCTTTCTTT
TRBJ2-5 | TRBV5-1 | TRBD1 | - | CASSLAGTGEEPQYF | TGCGCCAGCAGCTTGGCGGGGACAGGGGAAGAGCCCCAGTACTTC
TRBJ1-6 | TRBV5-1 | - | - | CASSLDGSSYNSPLHF | TGCGCCAGCAGCTTGGATGGGTCCTCCTATAATTCACCCCTCCACTTT
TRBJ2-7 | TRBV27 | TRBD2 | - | CASSLSLAASQREQYF | TGTGCCAGCAGTTTATCACTAGCGGCTTCTCAGAGGGAGCAGTACTTC
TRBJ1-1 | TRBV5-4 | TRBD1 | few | CASSRPTGGETEAFF | TGTGCCAGCAGTAGACCAACAGGGGGAGAAACTGAAGCTTTCTTT
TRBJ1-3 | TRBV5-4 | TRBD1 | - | CASSSSTGAVGNTIYF | TGTGCCAGCAGCTCTTCGACAGGGGCAGTCGGAAACACCATATATTTT
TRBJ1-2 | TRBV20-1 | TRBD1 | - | CSAPGGSGYTF | TGCAGTGCTCCAGGGGGCAGCGGCTACACCTTC
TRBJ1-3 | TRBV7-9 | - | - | CANAVSADRSGNTIYF | TGTGCCAACGCCGTGAGTGCCGATCGTTCTGGAAACACCATATATTTT
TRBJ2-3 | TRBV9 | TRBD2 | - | CASSVGTSARDTQYF | TGTGCCAGCAGCGTCGGGACTAGCGCAAGAGATACGCAGTATTTT
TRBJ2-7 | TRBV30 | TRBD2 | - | CAWSVNVPGGQYF | TGTGCCTGGAGTGTGAACGTACCGGGAGGGCAGTACTTC
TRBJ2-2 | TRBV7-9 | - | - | CASRPQGPGELFF | TGTGCCAGCAGGCCTCAGGGTCCCGGGGAGCTGTTTTTT
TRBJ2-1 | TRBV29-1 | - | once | CSVRTEYNEQFF | TGCAGCGTTAGGACAGAGTACAATGAGCAGTTCTTC
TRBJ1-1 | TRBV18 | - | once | CASSPLGRDTEAFF | TGTGCCAGCTCACCTTTAGGCCGAGACACTGAAGCTTTCTTT
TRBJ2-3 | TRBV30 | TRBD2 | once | CAWTGLAGATQYF | TGTGCCTGGACGGGACTAGCGGGGGCCACGCAGTATTTT
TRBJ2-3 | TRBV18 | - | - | CASSRYSGPLGDTQYF | TGTGCCAGCTCACGGTATAGCGGACCCCTCGGGGATACGCAGTATTTT
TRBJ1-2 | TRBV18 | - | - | CASSPPTGWYGYTF | TGTGCCAGCTCACCACCCACAGGCTGGTATGGCTACACCTTC
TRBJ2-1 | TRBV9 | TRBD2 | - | CASSAGLAGGVYNEQFF | TGTGCCAGCAGCGCGGGACTAGCGGGGGGAGTGTACAATGAGCAGTTCTTC
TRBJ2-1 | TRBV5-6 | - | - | CASSARKKEFF | TGTGCCAGCAGCGCAAGAAAAAAGGAGTTCTTC
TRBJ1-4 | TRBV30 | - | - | CAWSDPGGSNEKLFF | TGTGCCTGGAGCGACCCCGGGGGGAGTAATGAAAAACTGTTTTTT
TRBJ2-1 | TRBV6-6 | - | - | CASSPLTGPSYNEQFF | TGTGCCAGCAGTCCTTTGACAGGTCCCTCCTACAATGAGCAGTTCTTC
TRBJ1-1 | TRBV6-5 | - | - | CASSYGARGPEAFF | TGTGCCAGCAGTTACGGGGCGAGGGGACCTGAAGCTTTCTTT
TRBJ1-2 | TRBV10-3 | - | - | CAISGPSTAEGYTF | TGTGCCATCAGTGGCCCGTCAACAGCTGAAGGCTACACCTTC
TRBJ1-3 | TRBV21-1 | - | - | CASSKALFLGSENTIYF | TGTGCCAGCAGCAAAGCGCTTTTTCTAGGTAGCGAAAACACCATATATTTT
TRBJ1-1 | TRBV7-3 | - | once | CASSSGMNTEAFF | TGTGCCAGCAGCTCTGGGATGAACACTGAAGCTTTCTTT